One sample yielded the 12 T cell receptor beta chains listed below, sequenced in a study of blood T cell repertoires in COVID-19. Some clones are missing from TCRdb's copy, which holds only in-frame ones; the method was immunoSEQ multiplex PCR. This table has some 80,000 clones, roughly 92% appearing once. Sequencing was done on a sample of peripheral blood. These receptors originate from a man between 50 and 59 years old with COVID-19, enrolled during active disease.

This chain joins TRBV7-6 and TRBJ2-1, with 11 bases aligning to TRBD2. The CDR3 spans 18 residues. Per the germline V gene, CDR1 is SGHVS and CDR2 is FNYEAQ. J was trimmed by 6 bases and V by 0 bases; bases with no gene match: 10. The CDR3 here is CASSLAGLAGIRSNEQFF. CDR3 sequence (DNA): TGTGCCAGCAGCTTAGCAGGACTAGCGGGCATTCGGAGCAATGAGCAGTTCTTC.

The chain combines TRBV19 with TRBJ1-1; D is unresolved. Trimming removed 5 bases at V and 4 bases at J, with 11 bases between. CDR3 size: 13 residues. From germline, CDR1 is LNHDA and CDR2 SQIVND (reference sequence). CDR3 nucleotide sequence: TGTGCCAGTAGTCCTCCCGGGGTCACTGAAGCTTTCTTT. Amino acids: CASSPPGVTEAFF.

This rearrangement joins TRBV11-1 to TRBJ2-1; 8 positions match TRBD2. Germline lookup yields CDR1 SGHAT and CDR2 FQDESV (reference sequence). V gave up 0 bases and J gave up 8 bases; unmatched junction bases: 9. The CDR3 is 16 amino acids. The CDR3, as DNA: TGTGCCAGCAGCTTAGCGTTGGGACTAGGACTCGATGAGCAGTTCTTC. Protein: CASSLALGLGLDEQFF.

The gene calls are TRBV10-3 and TRBJ2-5; 9 bases fit TRBD2. Germline assignment: CDR1 ENHRY and CDR2 SYGVKD. The J segment lost 4 bases and the V segment lost 8 bases, leaving 8 bases of the junction unmatched. The CDR3 covers 14 residues. In DNA form, the CDR3 reads TGTGCCATCGGCTCCCTAGCGGGGTCAGAGACCCAGTACTTC. Its translation is CAIGSLAGSETQYF.

This sequence joins TRBV9 and TRBJ2-1; TRBD2 aligns across 7 bases. CDR1 SGDLS and CDR2 YYNGEE come from the germline V gene. Germline trimming cut 0 bases from V and 3 bases from J; bases unmatched to any gene: 6. This CDR3 has 16 residues. CDR3 sequence reads: CASSVGVAGDYNEQFF. As DNA, the CDR3 is TGTGCCAGCAGCGTAGGGGTGGCGGGAGACTACAATGAGCAGTTCTTC.

The V gene is TRBV12-3 or TRBV12-4, the J gene TRBJ2-2; D is possibly TRBD2 (6 bases). The CDR3 has 13 residues. V lost 6 bases to trimming and J lost 6 bases, with 11 bases between them. For the CDR3, the DNA is TGTGCCAGCAGGAGAGGAGGGGCCGGGGAGCTGTTTTTT. It is translated as CASRRGGAGELFF.

In the case of this clone: An end of the junction does not agree with germline; a read error may underlie this. The V and J genes are TRBV12-5 and TRBJ2-1, with D unclear. The CDR3 is 12 residues long. Germline CDR1 reads LGHNT; CDR2 reads FRNRAP. CDR3 DNA sequence: TGTGCTAGTGGCACCTCCTACGATGAGCAGTTCTTC. This translates into CASGTSYDEQFF.

V gene TRBV5-6 combines with J gene TRBJ1-1; perhaps TRBD1 as D (5 bases). Germline CDR1 SGHDT, CDR2 YYEEEE. The CDR3 extends over 12 amino acids. Trimming removed 2 bases at V and 7 bases at J, with 9 bases between. The CDR3, as DNA: TGTGCCAGCAGCTTAACGGGGGTTGAAGCTTTCTTT. Residues: CASSLTGVEAFF.

The chain carries TRBV7-9 and TRBJ2-5, with D perhaps TRBD1 (6 bases). The V end was cut by 5 bases, the J end by 2 bases, with 12 bases between. The CDR3 totals 14 residues. Germline-derived CDR1 and CDR2 are SEHNR and FQNEAQ (reference sequence). For the CDR3, the DNA is TGTGCCAGCAGCCCGGGACACGTACAAGAGACCCAGTACTTC. It encodes CASSPGHVQETQYF. Variable domain in full (rest from reference TRBV7-9 and TRBJ2-5): DTGVSQNPRHKITKRGQNVTFRCDPISEHNRLYWYRQTLGQGPEFLTYFQNEAQLEKSRLLSDRFSAERPKGSFSTLEIQRTEQGDSAMYLCASSPGHVQETQYFGPGTRLLVL.

This clone was seen more than once but under ten times. The chain links TRBV7-9 to TRBJ1-2; a possible D gene is TRBD1 (5 bases). CDR1 and CDR2 (germline): SEHNR, FQNEAQ (reference sequence). Trimming cost V 1 base and J 1 base, with 10 bases left between them. This CDR3 has 15 residues. The CDR3 sequence is CASSLDTGGNYGYTF. The CDR3 region has the DNA TGTGCCAGCAGCTTAGATACGGGGGGTAACTATGGCTACACCTTC.

The chain recombines TRBV5-1 with TRBJ2-3; 9 positions match TRBD1. The V gene end was trimmed by 0 bases and the J gene end by 5 bases; junction bases not matched to a gene: 1. The CDR3 is 14 amino acids. Germline V CDR1 and CDR2: SGHRS, YFSETQ. The CDR3: CASSLGQGGDTQYF. The CDR3, as DNA: TGCGCCAGCAGCTTGGGACAGGGGGGAGATACGCAGTATTTT.

The chain couples TRBV10-2 to TRBJ2-7, with TRBD1 identical over 9 bases. Per germline, CDR1 WSHSY and CDR2 SAAADI. This CDR3 is 13 amino acids long. With 7 bases clipped from V and 3 bases from J, the junction kept 4 bases outside the gene matches. This chain's CDR3 is CASTPGQGYEQYV. The CDR3 DNA is TGCGCCAGCACTCCGGGACAGGGCTACGAGCAGTACGTC.